This is a list of T cell receptor beta chains from one sample in a study of blood T cells in healthy people across ages. TCRdb reanalysed the 5' RACE reads using MiXCR and keeps one entry per CDR3 protein. The table shows some 1.6 million distinct CDR3 sequences, with around 35% occurring only once. Sequenced material: blood. These receptor sequences come from a woman in her 30s in good health. The CDR3 runs from the conserved cysteine through the conserved F or W. The D gene is left open where the match is weak. A clone size is listed for some rows: how often the clone was seen (once, few, many), or a class if it is expanded.

TRBJ2-1,.,TRBD2,TRBV10-3,CAIMRDYPKNEQFF,TGTGCCATCATGAGGGACTATCCTAAAAATGAGCAGTTCTTC
TRBJ2-7,few,.,TRBV4-1,CASSQAPGTSWEQYF,TGCGCCAGCAGCCAAGCCCCGGGGACATCGTGGGAGCAGTACTTC
TRBJ1-1,few,.,TRBV10-3,CAIGGYLNTEAFF,TGTGCCATTGGGGGCTACCTGAACACTGAAGCTTTCTTT
TRBJ2-1,.,TRBD2,TRBV4-1,CASSQKREAYRGNEQFF,TGCGCCAGCAGCCAAAAGCGGGAGGCTTACCGGGGGAATGAGCAGTTCTTC
TRBJ1-2,.,.,TRBV27,CASSFGGRGNGYTF,TGTGCCAGCAGTTTCGGGGGGCGCGGTAATGGCTACACCTTC
TRBJ1-4,.,.,TRBV5-1,CASSLDFTGSEKLFF,TGCGCCAGCAGCTTGGATTTTACAGGGAGTGAAAAACTGTTTTTT
TRBJ2-3,.,.,TRBV3-1,CASSRYREGLTDTQYF,TGTGCCAGCAGTCGATACAGGGAGGGTCTCACAGATACGCAGTATTTT
TRBJ2-3,few,.,TRBV9,CASSVGTYKDTQYF,TGTGCCAGCAGCGTAGGGACGTATAAAGATACGCAGTATTTT
TRBJ1-5,.,.,TRBV7-6,CASSQSSGWHQPPHF,TGTGCCAGCAGCCAGAGCTCAGGGTGGCATCAGCCCCCGCATTTT
TRBJ2-3,few,TRBD2,TRBV4-2,CASSAAGVVADTQYF,TGTGCCAGCAGCGCAGCGGGAGTAGTTGCGGATACGCAGTATTTT
TRBJ2-1,many,TRBD2,TRBV15,CATSSGGSSYNEQFF,TGTGCCACCAGCTCCGGGGGGAGCTCCTACAATGAGCAGTTCTTC
TRBJ2-2,.,.,TRBV20-1,CSAEEGTGELFF,TGCAGTGCTGAGGAAGGCACCGGGGAGCTGTTTTTT
TRBJ1-2,few,TRBD1,TRBV6-6,CASSIRDRGGYGYTF,TGTGCCAGCAGTATCCGGGACAGGGGGGGTTATGGCTACACCTTC
TRBJ1-2,.,.,TRBV6-1,CASSEPVGRPLYGYTF,TGTGCCAGCAGTGAACCGGTGGGCCGTCCGCTTTATGGCTACACCTTC
TRBJ2-1,few,TRBD2,TRBV27,CASSLLWLAGGLGNEQFF,TGTGCCAGCAGTTTATTGTGGCTAGCGGGAGGTCTAGGGAATGAGCAGTTCTTC
TRBJ2-1,.,TRBD2,TRBV6-1,CASSASGGTGNEQFF,TGTGCCAGCAGTGCTAGCGGGGGGACAGGAAATGAGCAGTTCTTC
TRBJ2-1,once,.,TRBV5-1,CANSFDLNTGELFF,TGCGCCAACAGCTTTGACTTAAACACCGGGGAGCTGTTCTTC
TRBJ2-7,.,TRBD1,TRBV20-1,CSAEKQGAYEQYF,TGCAGTGCTGAAAAACAGGGGGCTTACGAGCAGTACTTC